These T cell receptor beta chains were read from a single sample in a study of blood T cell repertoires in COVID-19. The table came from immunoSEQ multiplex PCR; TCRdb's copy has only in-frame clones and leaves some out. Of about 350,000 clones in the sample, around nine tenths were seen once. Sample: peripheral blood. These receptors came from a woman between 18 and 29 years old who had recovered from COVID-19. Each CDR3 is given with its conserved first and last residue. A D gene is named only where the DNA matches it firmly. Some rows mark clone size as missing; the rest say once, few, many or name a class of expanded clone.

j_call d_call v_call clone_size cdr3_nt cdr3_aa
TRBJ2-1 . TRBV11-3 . TGTGCCAGCAGCGGCATAAGAGGGAAGGAGCAGTTCTTC CASSGIRGKEQFF
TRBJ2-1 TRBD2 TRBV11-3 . TGTGCCAGCAGCTTAGATGGCGGGAGGACCTACAATGAGCAGTTCTTC CASSLDGGRTYNEQFF
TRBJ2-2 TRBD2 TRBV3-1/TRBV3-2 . TGTGCCAGCAGCCAATCACGAACTAGCGAGAAATACACCGGGGAGCTGTTTTTT CASSQSRTSEKYTGELFF
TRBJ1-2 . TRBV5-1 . TGCGCCAGCAGCTTGGAGGTGCCCGAGGATGGCTACACCTTC CASSLEVPEDGYTF
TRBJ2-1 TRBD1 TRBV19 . TGTGCCAGTACTCCTATCGGACAGGAATCCTACAATGAGCAGTTCTTC CASTPIGQESYNEQFF
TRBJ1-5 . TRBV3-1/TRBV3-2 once TGTGCCAGCAGCCAGTCGGGCCGTCGGGATACCAATCAGCCCCAGCATTTT CASSQSGRRDTNQPQHF
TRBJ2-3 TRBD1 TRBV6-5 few TGTGCCAGCAGGGACAGGGGGGCAGATACGCAGTATTTT CASRDRGADTQYF
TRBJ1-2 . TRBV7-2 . TGTGCCAGCAGCTTATCCGGGATCTCTGGCTACACCTTC CASSLSGISGYTF
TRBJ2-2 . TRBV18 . TGTGCCAGCTCACCACAACAAAACACCGGGGAGCTGTTTTTT CASSPQQNTGELFF
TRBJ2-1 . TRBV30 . TGTGCCTGGAGTTCAGGACTGGACCCCTACAATGAGCAGTTCTTC CAWSSGLDPYNEQFF
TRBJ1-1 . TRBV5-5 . TGTGCCAGCAGCTTGGCCACGGGAGGTGGTGAAGCTTTCTTT CASSLATGGGEAFF
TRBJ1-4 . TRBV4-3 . TGCGCCAGCAGCCAAGATCGGGGATCTAATGAAAAACTGTTTTTT CASSQDRGSNEKLFF
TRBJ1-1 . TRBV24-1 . TGTGCCACCAGTGATTCTGCGGCGGTGAACACTGAAGCTTTCTTT CATSDSAAVNTEAFF
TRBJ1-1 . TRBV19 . TGTGCCAGTAGTTCAGGACATTTCTGGGCTTTCTTT CASSSGHFWAFF
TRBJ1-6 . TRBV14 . TGTGCCAGCAGCCAAGACTCAGACAGCTCCTATAATTCACCCCTCCACTTT CASSQDSDSSYNSPLHF
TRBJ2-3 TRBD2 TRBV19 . TGTGCCAGTAGTGTACTAGCGGGAGGGCCCACAGATACGCAGTATTTT CASSVLAGGPTDTQYF
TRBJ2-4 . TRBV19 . TGTGCCAGTAGTAAGGGGGTGGACTTGCACATTCAGTACTTC CASSKGVDLHIQYF
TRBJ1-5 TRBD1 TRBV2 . TGTGCCAGCACTGGCATGACAGGGGGCAATCAGCCCCAGCATTTT CASTGMTGGNQPQHF
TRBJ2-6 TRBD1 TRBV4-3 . TGCGCCAGCAGCCAAGATAGGGGCCAGGGGGCTGGGGCCAACGTCCTGACTTTC CASSQDRGQGAGANVLTF
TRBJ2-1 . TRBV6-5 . TGTGCCAGCAGTTCTGGGGTGTGGGGCGATGAGCAGTTCTTC CASSSGVWGDEQFF
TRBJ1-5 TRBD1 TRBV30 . TGTGCCTGGAGCCAAGGACAGGGGAGCAATCAGCCCCAGCATTTT CAWSQGQGSNQPQHF
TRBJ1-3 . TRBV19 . TGTGCCAGTAGTCCCGGGGGAATGGCTGGAAACACCATATATTTT CASSPGGMAGNTIYF
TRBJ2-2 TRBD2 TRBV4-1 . TGCGCCAGCAGCCAAGTCCGCGGGAGGGGCACCGGGGAGCTGTTTTTT CASSQVRGRGTGELFF
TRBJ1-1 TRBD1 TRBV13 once TGTGCCAGCAGCTCCACAGGGACAGGGAGGGTGAACACTGAAGCTTTCTTT CASSSTGTGRVNTEAFF
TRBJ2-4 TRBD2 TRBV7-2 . TGTGCCAGCAGCTTATTGACGGGAGGGCCCCAAAACATTCAGTACTTC CASSLLTGGPQNIQYF
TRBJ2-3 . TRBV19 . TGTGCCAGTAGTATGGGCGCTAGCACAGATACGCAGTATTTT CASSMGASTDTQYF
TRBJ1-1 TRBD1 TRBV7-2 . TGTGCCAGCAGCTTTGACAGGGCCATGTCTGAAGCTTTCTTT CASSFDRAMSEAFF
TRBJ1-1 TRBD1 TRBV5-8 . TGTGCCAGCAGCTTGCCAGGGGGCGTGTTTGCTGAAGCTTTCTTT CASSLPGGVFAEAFF
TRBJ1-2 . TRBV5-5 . TGTGCCAGCAGCTTGCCTTGGACAGCTGACTATGGCTACACCTTC CASSLPWTADYGYTF
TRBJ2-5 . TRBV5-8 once TGTGCCAGCAGCCGCAGGGTTTTGGAGACCCAGTACTTC CASSRRVLETQYF